These 18 T cell receptor beta chains originate from one sample sequenced in a study of T cell responses to AZD1222 COVID-19 vaccine. TCRdb's copy holds only in-frame clones and misses some; the assay was immunoSEQ multiplex PCR. The sample lists around 110,000 clones; 92% were seen once. The sequenced sample was peripheral blood, obtained 28 days after the second AZD1222 dose. The receptors stem from an adult who received the AZD1222 COVID-19 vaccine.

The J gene is TRBJ2-3, the V gene TRBV7-8; D is undetermined. Germline V gives CDR1 SGHVS, CDR2 FQNEAQ. This CDR3 spans 14 amino acids. V gave up 2 bases and J gave up 4 bases, with 10 bases separating them. The CDR3 is CASSLMSSSDTQYF. DNA of the CDR3: TGTGCCAGCAGCTTAATGTCGTCTTCAGATACGCAGTATTTT.

This clone was detected only once. As DNA, the CDR3 is TGTGCCAGCAGCTTGAGGGGCACCGGGGAGCTGTTTTTT. Its translation is CASSLRGTGELFF. J is TRBJ2-2 and V is TRBV11-3; D possibly uses TRBD1 or TRBD2 (5 bases each). The CDR3 extends over 13 amino acids. In germline, CDR1 is SGHNT, CDR2 YENEEA. V lost 3 bases, J lost 4 bases, and 6 bases lay in between.

The sample holds one count of this clone. The chain links TRBV30 to TRBJ1-3, with TRBD1 matching 7 bases. Trimming at V came to 0 bases and at J to 2 bases, leaving 7 bases not matched to a gene. The CDR3 consists of 16 residues. CDR1 is GTSNPN, CDR2 SVGIG, per germline (reference sequence). CDR3 sequence reads: CAWSVLLRGTGNTIYF. The CDR3 nucleotides read TGTGCCTGGAGTGTACTGCTCAGGGGGACTGGAAACACCATATATTTT.

The V gene is TRBV19, the J gene TRBJ2-1; D not resolved. This CDR3 region has 14 residues. Germline lookup yields CDR1 LNHDA and CDR2 SQIVND (reference sequence). V was pared by 2 bases and J by 3 bases, with 8 bases between. CDR3 in DNA: TGTGCCAGTAGTATACAGGAGAACTACAATGAGCAGTTCTTC. Its protein product is CASSIQENYNEQFF.

This rearrangement joins TRBV5-1 to TRBJ2-3; D is unresolved. There are 13 residues in the CDR3. V was clipped by 4 bases and J by 3 bases, with 9 bases between them. CDR1 SGHRS and CDR2 YFSETQ come from the germline V gene. The CDR3 DNA reads as TGCGCCAGCAGCGCCAAAGGAACAGATACGCAGTATTTT. It specifies CASSAKGTDTQYF.

This sequence joins TRBV5-4 and TRBJ1-1; D is unresolved. The CDR3 is 15 residues long. V lost 0 bases and J 4 bases, leaving 13 bases between the germline ends. The V gene's germline CDR1 is SGHNT and CDR2 YYREEE (reference sequence). Here the CDR3 reads CASSLGPADGTEAFF. The CDR3 region has the DNA TGTGCCAGCAGCTTGGGTCCAGCCGACGGCACTGAAGCTTTCTTT. The variable domain in full, with the rest retrieved from reference TRBV5-4 and TRBJ1-1, is ETGVTQSPTHLIKTRGQQVTLRCSSQSGHNTVSWYQQALGQGPQFIFQYYREEENGRGNFPPRFSGLQFPNYSSELNVNALELDDSALYLCASSLGPADGTEAFFGQGTRLTVV.

V usage is TRBV19 and J usage is TRBJ2-3, with TRBD1 identical over 8 bases. The germline V gene has CDR1 LNHDA and CDR2 SQIVND (reference sequence). The CDR3 has 14 residues. V was clipped by 7 bases and J by 4 bases; unmatched bases: 7. Written as DNA, the CDR3 is TGTGCCAGTAACTTACAGGGGGTCGCAGATACGCAGTATTTT. The encoded protein is CASNLQGVADTQYF.

V and J are TRBV2 and TRBJ2-7, with D possibly being TRBD1 or TRBD2 (5 bases each). The CDR3 runs 13 residues. Between the trimmed V and J ends, which lost 4 bases and 6 bases, there was a span of 13 bases. CDR1 is SNHLY and CDR2 is FYNNEI in the germline V gene. CDR3 sequence reads: CASSAEGTGEQYF. The CDR3 coding sequence is TGTGCCAGCAGTGCCGAGGGGACGGGCGAGCAGTACTTC.

The chain recombines TRBV7-9 with TRBJ1-6, with D unresolved. CDR1 is SEHNR and CDR2 is FQNEAQ in the germline V gene (reference sequence). The CDR3 length is 12 residues. V was clipped by 7 bases and J by 7 bases, with 8 bases between them. This CDR3 reads CASTRENSPLHF. CDR3 DNA sequence: TGTGCCAGCACCCGGGAGAATTCACCCCTCCACTTT.

This chain uses TRBV28 with TRBJ1-4; 10 nucleotides match TRBD1. CDR3 length equals 17 residues. The V gene's germline CDR1 is MDHEN and CDR2 SYDVKM. J was trimmed by 0 bases and V by 3 bases; bases with no gene match: 4. The CDR3 here is CASSLGQGIATNEKLFF. The DNA of the CDR3 is TGTGCCAGCAGTTTGGGACAGGGGATTGCAACTAATGAAAAACTGTTTTTT.

J is TRBJ1-1 and V is TRBV4-1; possibly TRBD1 for D (6 bases). The ends were cut back, 0 bases at V and 4 bases at J, with 9 bases in the middle. The CDR3 is 14 amino acids. CDR1 MGHRA and CDR2 YSYEKL come from the germline V gene. The chain's CDR3 is CASSQEWGRTEAFF. The CDR3, as DNA: TGCGCCAGCAGCCAAGAGTGGGGGCGCACTGAAGCTTTCTTT.

The V and J genes are TRBV2 and TRBJ1-1; no firm D call. CDR3 length: 14 amino acids. The V end was cut by 7 bases, the J end by 0 bases, with 12 bases between. Looked up from germline, CDR1 is SNHLY and CDR2 is FYNNEI. DNA of the CDR3: TGTGCCAGCAAAGCAGGAGAATTGAACACTGAAGCTTTCTTT. The encoded protein is CASKAGELNTEAFF.

This clone was seen only a few times. The CDR3 sequence is CASSLGYMATGNTIYF. CDR3 in DNA: TGTGCCAGCAGCTTAGGGTATATGGCAACTGGAAACACCATATATTTT. The J gene is TRBJ1-3, the V gene TRBV7-2, with unresolved D. Germline lookup yields CDR1 SGHTA and CDR2 FQGNSA. The V gene lost 1 base and the J gene lost 2 bases, with 12 bases spanning the gap. This CDR3 is built from 16 residues.

The V call is TRBV5-1, the J call TRBJ1-6, with TRBD1 identical over 10 bases. J was trimmed by 11 bases and V by 3 bases; bases with no gene match: 2. The CDR3 loop spans 13 amino acids. Germline values: CDR1 SGHRS, CDR2 YFSETQ. CDR3 DNA: TGCGCCAGCAGCTACGGACAGGGGGCACCCCTCCACTTT. As protein: CASSYGQGAPLHF.

This clone was picked up one time. The chain combines TRBV19 with TRBJ2-7, with 7 nucleotides matching TRBD1. The CDR3 is made up of 13 amino acids. Trimming at V came to 7 bases and at J to 3 bases, leaving 6 bases not matched to a gene. Germline CDR1 and CDR2: LNHDA and SQIVND (reference sequence). This chain's CDR3 is CASNPGGFYEQYF. In nucleotides, the CDR3 is TGTGCCAGTAACCCAGGGGGATTCTACGAGCAGTACTTC.

J is TRBJ2-3 and V is TRBV5-1; D gene ambiguous. CDR1 is SGHRS, CDR2 YFSETQ, per germline. The CDR3 is made up of 12 amino acids. V was pared by 4 bases and J by 10 bases, with 13 bases between. For the CDR3, the DNA is TGCGCCAGCAGCCGTCCGGACGGGTCGCAGTATTTT. Amino acids: CASSRPDGSQYF.

The V and J genes are TRBV7-2 and TRBJ2-5; D may be TRBD2 (6 bases). CDR1 SGHTA and CDR2 FQGNSA come from the germline V gene. The CDR3 contains 13 residues. V was cut by 3 bases and J by 7 bases, with 12 bases left in between. As DNA, the CDR3 is TGTGCCAGCAGCTTGGTTCAGGGAGGGACCCAGTACTTC. This sequence encodes CASSLVQGGTQYF.

The chain combines TRBV7-2 with TRBJ2-1; TRBD2 agrees at 10 bases. The CDR3 is 17 residues long. V shed 0 bases and J 8 bases; nucleotides not matched to a gene: 10. Germline assignment: CDR1 SGHTA and CDR2 FQGNSA. The CDR3 loop is CASSLAPRTSGGDEQFF. In DNA, the CDR3 is TGTGCCAGCAGCTTAGCACCCCGGACTAGCGGAGGGGATGAGCAGTTCTTC.